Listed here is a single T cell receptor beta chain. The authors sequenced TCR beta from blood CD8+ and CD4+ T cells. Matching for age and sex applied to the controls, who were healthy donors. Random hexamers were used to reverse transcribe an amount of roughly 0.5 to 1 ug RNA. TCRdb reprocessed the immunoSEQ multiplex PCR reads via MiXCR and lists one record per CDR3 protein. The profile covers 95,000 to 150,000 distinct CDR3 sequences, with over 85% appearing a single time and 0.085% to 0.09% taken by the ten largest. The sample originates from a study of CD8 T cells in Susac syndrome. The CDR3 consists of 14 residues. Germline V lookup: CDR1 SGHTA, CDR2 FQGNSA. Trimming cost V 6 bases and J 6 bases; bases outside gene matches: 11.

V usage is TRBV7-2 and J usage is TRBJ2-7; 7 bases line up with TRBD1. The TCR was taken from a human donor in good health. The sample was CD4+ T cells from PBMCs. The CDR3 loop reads CASSQDRALGEQYF. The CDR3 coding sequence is TGTGCCAGCAGTCAAGACAGGGCCCTGGGCGAGCAGTACTTC. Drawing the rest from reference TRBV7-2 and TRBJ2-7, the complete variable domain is GAGVSQSPSNKVTEKGKDVELRCDPISGHTALYWYRQSLGQGLEFLIYFQGNSAPDKSGLPSDRFSAERTGGSVSTLTIQRTQQEDSAVYLCASSQDRALGEQYFGPGTRLTVT.